Following are 16 T cell receptor beta chains from one sample sequenced in a study of early T cells in non-severe SARS-CoV-2 infection. TCRdb independently ran MiXCR on the 5' RACE reads; one entry per CDR3 protein. This sample has under 70,000 distinct CDR3 sequences; about 8% occur once, and the top ten carry approximately 10%. The material sequenced was whole blood, taken at baseline. These receptors all stem from an adult who was a healthcare worker with PCR-confirmed SARS-CoV-2 infection or an uninfected control (not recorded which).

This clonotype has just a few counts. The chain carries TRBV10-2 and TRBJ2-1; D remains unclear. V was pared by 6 bases and J by 9 bases, with 18 bases between. Looked up from germline, CDR1 is WSHSY and CDR2 is SAAADI. This CDR3 has 14 residues. CDR3 amino acids: CASREGRTVVEQFF. CDR3 DNA: TGCGCCAGCAGGGAAGGCAGGACGGTCGTTGAGCAGTTCTTC.

This clonotype was seen ten or more times. The chain carries TRBV7-9 and TRBJ2-6; 7 nucleotides line up with TRBD1. There are 15 residues in the CDR3. The junction had 3 bases not matched to a gene; V was cut back by 5 bases and J by 2 bases. Germline CDR1 and CDR2: SEHNR and FQNEAQ (reference sequence). CDR3 protein: CASSMDRTGANVLTF. The CDR3 bases are TGTGCCAGCAGCATGGACAGGACTGGGGCCAACGTCCTGACTTTC.

The sample holds many counts of this clonotype. The junction does not match germline at one end; this may be a read error. The V gene is TRBV2, the J gene TRBJ2-3; TRBD2 might be the D (5 bases). The germline gives CDR1 SNHLY, CDR2 FYNNEI. The CDR3 consists of 11 residues. The CDR3: CASRDEGPGVF. As DNA, the CDR3 is TGTGCCAGCAGGGATGAAGGACCCGGGGTTTTT.

This clonotype was counted at least ten times. The rearrangement uses TRBV21-1 and TRBJ1-2. TRBV21-1 is described as a pseudogene. The CDR3 totals 11 residues. CDR3 sequence: CASRSRYGYTF. CDR3 bases: TGTGCCAGCAGAAGCCGGTATGGCTACACCTTC.

This clonotype was observed many times. The chain joins TRBV20-1 to TRBJ2-3; TRBD2 matches at 9 bases. The V and J ends lost 4 bases and 3 bases, in that order; junction bases with no gene match: 20. CDR1 and CDR2 from the germline V gene are DFQATT and SNEGSKA (reference sequence). There are 19 residues in the CDR3. This chain's CDR3 is CSATAGGVLAGDLTDTQYF. CDR3 sequence (DNA): TGCAGTGCTACCGCTGGGGGAGTTTTAGCGGGAGATTTAACAGATACGCAGTATTTT.

This clonotype was seen at least ten times. The rearrangement uses TRBV5-8 and TRBJ2-7, with 10 nucleotides matching TRBD1. V gave up 2 bases and J gave up 3 bases; unmatched junction bases: 2. The CDR3 has 14 amino acids. Per germline, CDR1 SGHTS and CDR2 YDEGEE. This CDR3 reads CASSFRDRGYEQYF. CDR3 nucleotides: TGTGCCAGCAGCTTTCGGGACAGGGGCTACGAGCAGTACTTC.

This clonotype was counted between two and nine times. The chain uses TRBV11-2 and TRBJ2-7; 7 nucleotides match TRBD2. The V and J ends lost 8 bases and 3 bases, in that order; junction bases with no gene match: 13. The CDR3 runs 15 residues. Per the germline V gene, CDR1 is SGHAT and CDR2 is FQNNGV. The chain's CDR3 is CASRLPGRKSYEQYF. In nucleotides, the CDR3 is TGTGCCAGCCGCCTCCCCGGGAGGAAGAGCTACGAGCAGTACTTC. The whole variable domain, remainder taken from reference TRBV11-2 and TRBJ2-7, is EAGVAQSPRYKIIEKRQSVAFWCNPISGHATLYWYQQILGQGPKLLIQFQNNGVVDDSQLPKDRFSAERLKGVDSTLKIQPAKLEDSAVYLCASRLPGRKSYEQYFGPGTRLTVT.

This clonotype appeared a few times. The rearrangement joins TRBV7-3 to TRBJ1-2; a possible D gene is TRBD1 (5 bases). V lost 2 bases and J 4 bases, leaving 11 bases between the germline ends. From germline, CDR1 is SGHTA and CDR2 FQGTGA. CDR3 length: 14 amino acids. The DNA for the CDR3 is TGTGCCAGCAGCTTAGGGGCAGGGCCCTATGGCTACACCTTC. Its protein product is CASSLGAGPYGYTF.

This clonotype was observed at least ten times. The chain uses TRBV7-2 and TRBJ1-3; D gene uncertain. Deletions cut 1 base from V and 2 bases from J, with 6 bases between. There are 14 residues in the CDR3. Germline CDR1 is SGHTA and CDR2 is FQGNSA. CDR3 amino acids: CASSLGITGNTIYF. The CDR3 DNA reads as TGTGCCAGCAGCTTAGGGATTACTGGAAACACCATATATTTT.

This clonotype was seen more than once but under ten times. This chain uses TRBV12-3 or TRBV12-4 with TRBJ2-5; 7 nucleotides agree with TRBD1. V lost 4 bases to trimming and J lost 1 base; unmatched junction nucleotides: 3. The CDR3 is made up of 14 amino acids. Here the CDR3 reads CASSSNRGQETQYF. The CDR3, as DNA: TGTGCCAGCAGTTCGAACAGGGGCCAAGAGACCCAGTACTTC.

This clonotype turned up a few times. The chain links TRBV5-1 to TRBJ2-7, with TRBD1 matching over 8 bases. V shed 0 bases, J shed 0 bases, and the junction held 5 bases outside the gene matches. The CDR3 contains 16 residues. Germline V gene sequence: CDR1 SGHRS, CDR2 YFSETQ. The CDR3 DNA is TGCGCCAGCAGCTTGGCCGGGGACAGGAGCTCCTACGAGCAGTACTTC. This encodes CASSLAGDRSSYEQYF. Looking up the rest from reference TRBV5-1 and TRBJ2-7 gives the full variable domain: KAGVTQTPRYLIKTRGQQVTLSCSPISGHRSVSWYQQTPGQGLQFLFEYFSETQRNKGNFPGRFSGRQFSNSRSEMNVSTLELGDSALYLCASSLAGDRSSYEQYFGPGTRLTVT.

The rearrangement joins TRBV12-3 or TRBV12-4 to TRBJ2-3; no definite D call. This CDR3 comprises 15 residues. V dropped 1 base and J dropped 2 bases, with 10 bases sitting between them. The chain's CDR3 is CASSLGVLDTDTQYF. CDR3 DNA sequence: TGTGCCAGCAGTTTAGGGGTTCTAGACACAGATACGCAGTATTTT.

This clonotype was seen more than once but under ten times. The chain joins TRBV7-9 to TRBJ2-7; D assignment may be TRBD1 or TRBD2 (5 bases each). The germline CDR1 and CDR2 sequences are SEHNR and FQNEAQ (reference sequence). V dropped 3 bases and J dropped 5 bases, with 14 bases sitting between them. The CDR3 has 14 amino acids. The CDR3 DNA follows: TGTGCCAGCAGCTTGCTAGAGGGGCCTAACGAGCAGTACTTC. As protein: CASSLLEGPNEQYF.

This clonotype was counted at least ten times. The chain links TRBV3-1 to TRBJ2-7, with D hard to call. Trimming took 0 bases from V and 3 from J, leaving 3 bases between them. In germline, CDR1 is LGHDT, CDR2 YNNKEL (reference sequence). The CDR3 runs 12 residues. CDR3 residues: CASSQEFYEQYF. For the CDR3, the DNA is TGTGCCAGCAGCCAAGAATTCTACGAGCAGTACTTC.

This clonotype was counted at least ten times. The rearrangement joins TRBV5-6 to TRBJ2-2, with 8 bases that match TRBD2. The CDR3 is made up of 15 amino acids. Trimming at V came to 0 bases and at J to 5 bases, leaving 3 bases not matched to a gene. Germline-derived CDR1 and CDR2 are SGHDT and YYEEEE. This CDR3 reads CASSLDGRGTGELFF. CDR3 coding DNA: TGTGCCAGCAGCTTGGACGGGAGGGGGACCGGGGAGCTGTTTTTT.

This chain connects TRBV20-1 to TRBJ2-1; 14 bases match TRBD2. Germline CDR1 reads DFQATT; CDR2 reads SNEGSKA (reference sequence). The V and J ends lost 4 bases and 4 bases, in that order; junction bases with no gene match: 6. The CDR3 sequence is 16 residues long. Here the CDR3 DNA reads TGCAGTGCTATCGGACTAGCGGGAGGAACTTACAATGAGCAGTTCTTC. It yields the protein CSAIGLAGGTYNEQFF.